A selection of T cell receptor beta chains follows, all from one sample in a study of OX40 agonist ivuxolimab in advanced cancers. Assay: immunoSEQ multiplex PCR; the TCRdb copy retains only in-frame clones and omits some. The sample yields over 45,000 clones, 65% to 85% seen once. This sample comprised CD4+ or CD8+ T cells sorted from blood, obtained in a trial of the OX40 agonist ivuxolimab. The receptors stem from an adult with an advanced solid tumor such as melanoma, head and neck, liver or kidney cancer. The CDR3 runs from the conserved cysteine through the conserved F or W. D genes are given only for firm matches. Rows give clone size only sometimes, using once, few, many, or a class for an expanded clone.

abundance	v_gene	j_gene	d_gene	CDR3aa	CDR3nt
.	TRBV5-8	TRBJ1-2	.	CASSLDTGRPVGYTF	TGTGCCAGCAGCTTGGATACGGGGCGCCCAGTCGGCTACACCTTC
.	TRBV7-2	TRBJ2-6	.	CASSLNSGGANVLTF	TGTGCCAGCAGCTTAAATTCGGGTGGGGCCAACGTCCTGACTTTC
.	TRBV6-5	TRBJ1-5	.	CASSYWGNSNQPQHF	TGTGCCAGCAGTTACTGGGGGAACAGCAATCAGCCCCAGCATTTT
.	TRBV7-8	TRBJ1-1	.	CASSLAGRGRRRNTEAFF	TGTGCCAGCAGCTTAGCGGGGAGGGGCCGGAGGAGGAACACTGAAGCTTTCTTT
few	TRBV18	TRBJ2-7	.	CASSALGRNSYEQYF	TGTGCCAGCTCAGCTCTGGGACGGAACTCCTACGAGCAGTACTTC
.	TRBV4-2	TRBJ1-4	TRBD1	CASSPGTGSEKLFF	TGTGCCAGCAGCCCCGGGACAGGGAGTGAAAAACTGTTTTTT
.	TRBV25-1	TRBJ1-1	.	CASSDAQGEAFF	TGTGCCAGCAGTGATGCACAGGGTGAGGCTTTCTTT
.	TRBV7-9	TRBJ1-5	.	CASSPGPAAQHF	TGTGCCAGCAGCCCCGGACCGGCAGCCCAGCATTTT
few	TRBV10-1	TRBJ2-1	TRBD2	CASSTSGGYNEQFF	TGCGCCAGCAGTACTAGCGGGGGATACAATGAGCAGTTCTTC
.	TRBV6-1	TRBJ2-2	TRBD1	CASSEIGTGGSGELFF	TGTGCCAGCAGTGAAATTGGGACAGGGGGTTCCGGGGAGCTGTTTTTT
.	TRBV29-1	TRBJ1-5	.	CSVGGWGGSNQPQHF	TGCAGCGTTGGGGGATGGGGGGGCAGCAATCAGCCCCAGCATTTT
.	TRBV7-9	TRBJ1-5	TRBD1	CASSPGRGRSNQPQHF	TGTGCCAGCAGCCCGGGCAGGGGGCGCAGCAATCAGCCCCAGCATTTT
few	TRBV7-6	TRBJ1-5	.	CASSAKVGVSNQPQHF	TGTGCCAGCAGCGCGAAGGTGGGGGTTAGCAATCAGCCCCAGCATTTT
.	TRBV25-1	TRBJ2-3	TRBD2	CASSPHSGGPTDTQYF	TGTGCCAGCAGTCCCCATAGCGGGGGCCCCACAGATACGCAGTATTTT
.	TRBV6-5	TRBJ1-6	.	CASTSLSAPLHF	TGTGCCAGCACCTCACTGAGTGCACCCCTCCACTTT
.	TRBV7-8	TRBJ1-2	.	CASSLEEAPNYGYTF	TGTGCCAGCAGCTTAGAAGAGGCGCCTAACTATGGCTACACCTTC
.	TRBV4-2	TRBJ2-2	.	CASSQEPYRASNTGELFF	TGTGCCAGCAGCCAAGAACCCTACAGGGCCTCGAACACCGGGGAGCTGTTTTTT
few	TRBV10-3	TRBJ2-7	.	CAISRTGYEQYF	TGTGCCATCTCAAGGACGGGCTACGAGCAGTACTTC
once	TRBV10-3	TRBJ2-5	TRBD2	CAISTAGELGETQYF	TGTGCCATCAGTACAGCGGGGGAGCTTGGAGAGACCCAGTACTTC
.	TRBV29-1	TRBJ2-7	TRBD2	CSGGSRDYEQYF	TGCAGCGGCGGGAGTCGAGACTACGAGCAGTACTTC
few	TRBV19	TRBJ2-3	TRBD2	CASAGLAGDPQYF	TGTGCCAGTGCGGGACTAGCGGGGGATCCGCAGTATTTT
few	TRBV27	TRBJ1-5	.	CASSLSGGINQPQHF	TGTGCCAGCAGTTTGAGCGGAGGGATTAATCAGCCCCAGCATTTT
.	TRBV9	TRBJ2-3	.	CASSVYSSGTDTQYF	TGTGCCAGCAGCGTCTACAGCTCGGGCACAGATACGCAGTATTTT
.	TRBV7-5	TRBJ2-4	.	CVRSSRLAGGLGIQYF	TGTGTCAGAAGCTCCCGACTAGCGGGGGGGCTGGGCATTCAGTACTTC
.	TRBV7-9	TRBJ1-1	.	CASSVDGNTEAFF	TGTGCCAGCAGCGTCGACGGGAACACTGAAGCTTTCTTT
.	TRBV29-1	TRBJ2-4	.	CSVEIGDIQYF	TGCAGCGTTGAAATAGGGGACATTCAGTACTTC
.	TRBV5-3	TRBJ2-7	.	CARSLVGRSSYEQYF	TGTGCCAGAAGCTTGGTTGGCCGCAGCTCCTACGAGCAGTACTTC
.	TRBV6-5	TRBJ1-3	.	CASRKRGSGNTIYF	TGTGCCAGCAGAAAGAGGGGATCTGGAAACACCATATATTTT
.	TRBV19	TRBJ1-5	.	CASSTLPLSNQPQHF	TGTGCCAGTAGTACCCTGCCTCTTAGCAATCAGCCCCAGCATTTT
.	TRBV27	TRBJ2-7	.	CASSLFGGPSYEQYF	TGTGCCAGCAGTTTATTTGGCGGACCCTCCTACGAGCAGTACTTC
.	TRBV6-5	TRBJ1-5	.	CASSWGRGGNQPQHF	TGTGCCAGCAGCTGGGGTCGGGGCGGCAATCAGCCCCAGCATTTT
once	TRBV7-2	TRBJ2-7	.	CASSLASTNYEQYF	TGTGCCAGCAGCTTAGCCTCAACCAACTACGAGCAGTACTTC
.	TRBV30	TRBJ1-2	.	CAWTGDRGEYYTF	TGTGCCTGGACGGGGGACCGTGGGGAGTACTACACCTTC
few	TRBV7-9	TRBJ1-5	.	CASSLGGLNQPQHF	TGTGCCAGCAGCTTAGGCGGACTCAATCAGCCCCAGCATTTT
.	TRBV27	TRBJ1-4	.	CASRQRNEKLFF	TGTGCCAGCAGGCAGCGGAATGAAAAACTGTTTTTT
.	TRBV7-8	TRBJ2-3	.	CASSLGGVSTDTQYF	TGTGCCAGCAGCTTAGGAGGGGTGAGCACAGATACGCAGTATTTT
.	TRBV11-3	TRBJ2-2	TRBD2	CASSLNAGGNTGELFF	TGTGCCAGCAGCTTAAACGCGGGGGGCAACACCGGGGAGCTGTTTTTT
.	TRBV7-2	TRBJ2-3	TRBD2	CASSSFLLSGGSTDTQYF	TGTGCCAGCAGCTCCTTTTTGCTTAGCGGGGGGTCCACAGATACGCAGTATTTT
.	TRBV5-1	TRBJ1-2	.	CASSFSNNYGYTF	TGCGCCAGCAGCTTTTCAAATAACTATGGCTACACCTTC
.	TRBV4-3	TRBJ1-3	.	CASSQDTASSGNTIYF	TGCGCCAGCAGCCAAGATACGGCTAGCTCTGGAAACACCATATATTTT
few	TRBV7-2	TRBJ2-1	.	CASRQANEQFF	TGTGCCAGCAGGCAAGCCAATGAGCAGTTCTTC
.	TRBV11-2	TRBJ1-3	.	CASSLERAFNTIYF	TGTGCCAGCAGCTTAGAGAGAGCCTTTAACACCATATATTTT
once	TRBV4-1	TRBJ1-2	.	CASRRTGLPYGYTF	TGCGCCAGCAGACGTACAGGATTACCCTATGGCTACACCTTC
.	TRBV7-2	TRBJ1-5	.	CASSLETGWGNQPQHF	TGTGCCAGCAGCTTAGAAACAGGTTGGGGCAATCAGCCCCAGCATTTT
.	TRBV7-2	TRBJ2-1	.	CASSLAGGSDEQFF	TGTGCCAGCAGCTTAGCGGGGGGCTCAGATGAGCAGTTCTTC